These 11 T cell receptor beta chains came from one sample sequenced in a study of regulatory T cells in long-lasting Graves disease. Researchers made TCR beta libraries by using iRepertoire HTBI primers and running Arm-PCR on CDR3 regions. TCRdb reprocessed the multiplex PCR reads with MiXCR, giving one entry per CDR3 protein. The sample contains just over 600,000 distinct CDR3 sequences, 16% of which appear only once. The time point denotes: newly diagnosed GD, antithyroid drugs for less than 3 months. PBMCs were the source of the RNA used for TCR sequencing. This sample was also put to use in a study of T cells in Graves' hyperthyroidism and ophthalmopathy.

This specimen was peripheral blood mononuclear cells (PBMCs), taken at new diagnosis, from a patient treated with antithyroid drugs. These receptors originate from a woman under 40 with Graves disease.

CDR3 nucleotides: TGTGCCAGCATTCCCTTTCGACAGGGAACTAACTATGGCTACACCTTC. This sequence encodes CASIPFRQGTNYGYTF. The chain combines TRBV6-1 with TRBJ1-2; 7 bases match TRBD1. This CDR3 region has 16 residues. Trimming took 7 bases from V and 0 from J; bases not matched to a gene: 11. Germline V gives CDR1 MNHNS, CDR2 SASEGT.

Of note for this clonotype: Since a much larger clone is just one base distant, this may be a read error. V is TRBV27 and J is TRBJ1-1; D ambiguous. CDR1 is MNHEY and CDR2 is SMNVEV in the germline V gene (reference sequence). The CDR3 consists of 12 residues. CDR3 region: CAIGGRNAEAFF. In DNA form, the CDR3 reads TGTGCCATCGGAGGGAGGAACGCTGAAGCTTTCTTT.

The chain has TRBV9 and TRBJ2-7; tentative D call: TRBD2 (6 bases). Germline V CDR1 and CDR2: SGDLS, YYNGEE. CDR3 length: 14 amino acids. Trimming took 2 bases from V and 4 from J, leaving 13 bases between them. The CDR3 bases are TGTGCCAGCAGCGTCACCGGGGGTGGATACGAGCAGTACTTC. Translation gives CASSVTGGGYEQYF.

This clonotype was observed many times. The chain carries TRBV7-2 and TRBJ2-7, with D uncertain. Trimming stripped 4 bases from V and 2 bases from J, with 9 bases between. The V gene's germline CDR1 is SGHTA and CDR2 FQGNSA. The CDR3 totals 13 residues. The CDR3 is CASSYLNPYEQYF. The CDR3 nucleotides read TGTGCCAGCAGCTATTTAAATCCCTACGAGCAGTACTTC.

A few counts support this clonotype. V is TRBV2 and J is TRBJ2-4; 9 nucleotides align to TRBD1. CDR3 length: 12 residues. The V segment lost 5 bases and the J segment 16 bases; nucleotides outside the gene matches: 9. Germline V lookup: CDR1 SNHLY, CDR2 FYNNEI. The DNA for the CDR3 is TGTGCCAGCAGTCTCCCGGCGGGACAGGGTTACTTC. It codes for CASSLPAGQGYF.

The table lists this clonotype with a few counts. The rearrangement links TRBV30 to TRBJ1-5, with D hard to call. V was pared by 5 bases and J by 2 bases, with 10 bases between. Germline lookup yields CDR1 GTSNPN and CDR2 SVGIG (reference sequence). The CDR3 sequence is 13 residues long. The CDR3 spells CAWDGEGNQPQHF. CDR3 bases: TGTGCCTGGGATGGGGAAGGCAATCAGCCCCAGCATTTT.

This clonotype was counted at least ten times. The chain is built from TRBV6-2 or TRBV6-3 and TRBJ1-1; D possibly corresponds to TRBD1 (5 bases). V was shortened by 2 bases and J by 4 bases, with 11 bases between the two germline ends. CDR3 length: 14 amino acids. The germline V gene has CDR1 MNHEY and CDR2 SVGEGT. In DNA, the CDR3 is TGTGCCAGCAGTTACCCCGGGGGAGGCACTGAAGCTTTCTTT. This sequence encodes CASSYPGGGTEAFF.

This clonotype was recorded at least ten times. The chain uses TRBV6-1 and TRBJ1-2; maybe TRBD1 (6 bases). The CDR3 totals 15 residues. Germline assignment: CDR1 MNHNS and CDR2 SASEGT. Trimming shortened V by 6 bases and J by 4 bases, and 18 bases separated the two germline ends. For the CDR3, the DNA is TGTGCCAGCAGACCTCTGGACAGTCTCTCCTATGGCTACACCTTC. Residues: CASRPLDSLSYGYTF.

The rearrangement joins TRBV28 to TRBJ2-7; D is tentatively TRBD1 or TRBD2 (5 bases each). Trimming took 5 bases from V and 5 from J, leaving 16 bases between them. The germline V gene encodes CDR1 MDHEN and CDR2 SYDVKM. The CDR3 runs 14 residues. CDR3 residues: CASSLTRGRDEQYF. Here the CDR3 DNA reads TGTGCCAGCAGTCTAACGAGGGGACGGGACGAGCAGTACTTC.

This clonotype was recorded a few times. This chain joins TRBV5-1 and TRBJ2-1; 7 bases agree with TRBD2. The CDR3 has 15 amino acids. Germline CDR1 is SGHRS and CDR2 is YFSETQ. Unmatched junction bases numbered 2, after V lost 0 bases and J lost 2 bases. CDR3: CASSLAAGTYNEQFF. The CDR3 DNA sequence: TGCGCCAGCAGCTTGGCAGCGGGAACCTACAATGAGCAGTTCTTC.

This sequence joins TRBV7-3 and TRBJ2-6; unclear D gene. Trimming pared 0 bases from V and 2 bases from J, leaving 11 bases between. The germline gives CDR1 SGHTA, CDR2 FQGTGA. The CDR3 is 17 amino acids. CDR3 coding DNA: TGTGCCAGCAGCTTAACAATTTTGAGGCCTGGGGCCAACGTCCTGACTTTC. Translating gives CASSLTILRPGANVLTF.